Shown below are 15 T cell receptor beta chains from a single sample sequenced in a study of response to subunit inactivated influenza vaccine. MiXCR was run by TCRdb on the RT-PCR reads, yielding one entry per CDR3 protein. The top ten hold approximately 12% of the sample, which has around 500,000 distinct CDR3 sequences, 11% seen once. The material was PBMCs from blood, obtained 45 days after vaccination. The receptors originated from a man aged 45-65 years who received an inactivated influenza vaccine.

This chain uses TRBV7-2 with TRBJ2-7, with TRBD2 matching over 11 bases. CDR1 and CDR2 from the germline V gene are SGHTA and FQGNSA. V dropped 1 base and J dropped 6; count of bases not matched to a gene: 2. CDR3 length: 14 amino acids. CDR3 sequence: CASSLELAGAEQYF. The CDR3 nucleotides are TGTGCCAGCAGCTTAGAACTAGCGGGAGCCGAGCAGTACTTC.

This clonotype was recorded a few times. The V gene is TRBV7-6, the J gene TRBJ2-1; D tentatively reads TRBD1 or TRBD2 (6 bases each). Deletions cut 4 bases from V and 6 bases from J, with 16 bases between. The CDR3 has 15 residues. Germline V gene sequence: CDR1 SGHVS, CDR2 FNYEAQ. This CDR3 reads CASSSFSGGGNEQFF. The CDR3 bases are TGTGCCAGCAGCTCTTTTAGCGGAGGGGGCAATGAGCAGTTCTTC.

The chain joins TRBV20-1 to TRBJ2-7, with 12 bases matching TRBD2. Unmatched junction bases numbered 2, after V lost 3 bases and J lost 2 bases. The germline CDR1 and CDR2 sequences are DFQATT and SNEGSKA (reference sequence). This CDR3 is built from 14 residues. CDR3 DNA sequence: TGCAGTGCTAGGGGACTAGCGGGTCCCTACGAGCAGTACTTC. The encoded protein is CSARGLAGPYEQYF.

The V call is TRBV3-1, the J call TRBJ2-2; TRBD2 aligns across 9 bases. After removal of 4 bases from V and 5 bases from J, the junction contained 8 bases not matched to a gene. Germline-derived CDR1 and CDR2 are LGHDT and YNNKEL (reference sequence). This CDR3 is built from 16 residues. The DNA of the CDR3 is TGTGCCAGCAGCCCCCCTAGCGGGACTTGGACCGGGGAGCTGTTTTTT. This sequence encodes CASSPPSGTWTGELFF.

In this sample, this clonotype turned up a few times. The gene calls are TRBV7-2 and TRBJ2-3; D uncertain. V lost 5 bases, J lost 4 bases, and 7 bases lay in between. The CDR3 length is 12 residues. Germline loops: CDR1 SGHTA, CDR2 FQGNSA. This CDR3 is CASSTRSDTQYF. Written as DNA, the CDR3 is TGTGCCAGCAGCACCCGGTCAGATACGCAGTATTTT. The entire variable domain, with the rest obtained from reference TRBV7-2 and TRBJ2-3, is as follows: GAGVSQSPSNKVTEKGKDVELRCDPISGHTALYWYRQSLGQGLEFLIYFQGNSAPDKSGLPSDRFSAERTGGSVSTLTIQRTQQEDSAVYLCASSTRSDTQYFGPGTRLTVL.

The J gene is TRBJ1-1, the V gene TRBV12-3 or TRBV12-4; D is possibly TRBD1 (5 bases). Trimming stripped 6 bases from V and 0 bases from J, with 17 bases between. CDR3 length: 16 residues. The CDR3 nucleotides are TGTGCCAGCAGGGGGGGGGGATGGCGGCTGAACACTGAAGCTTTCTTT. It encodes CASRGGGWRLNTEAFF.

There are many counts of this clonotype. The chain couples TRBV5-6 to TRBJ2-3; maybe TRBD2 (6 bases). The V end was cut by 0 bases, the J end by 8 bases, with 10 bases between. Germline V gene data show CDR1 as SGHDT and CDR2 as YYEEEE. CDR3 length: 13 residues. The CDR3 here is CASSLALAVTQYF. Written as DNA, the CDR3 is TGTGCCAGCAGCTTGGCCTTAGCGGTTACGCAGTATTTT.

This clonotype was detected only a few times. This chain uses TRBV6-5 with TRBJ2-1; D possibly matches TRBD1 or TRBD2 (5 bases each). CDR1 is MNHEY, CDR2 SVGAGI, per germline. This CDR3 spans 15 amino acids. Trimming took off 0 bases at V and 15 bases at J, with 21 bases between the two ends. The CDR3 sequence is CASSYSRDSPGLRFF. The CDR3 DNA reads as TGTGCCAGCAGTTACTCTCGGGATTCACCAGGGCTTAGGTTCTTC.

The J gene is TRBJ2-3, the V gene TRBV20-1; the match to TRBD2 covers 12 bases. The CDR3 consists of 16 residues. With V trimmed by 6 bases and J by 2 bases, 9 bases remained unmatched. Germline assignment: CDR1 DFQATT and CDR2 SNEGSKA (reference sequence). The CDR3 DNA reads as TGCAGTGCGAGGTCTTGGACTAGCGGGAACACAGATACGCAGTATTTT. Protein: CSARSWTSGNTDTQYF.

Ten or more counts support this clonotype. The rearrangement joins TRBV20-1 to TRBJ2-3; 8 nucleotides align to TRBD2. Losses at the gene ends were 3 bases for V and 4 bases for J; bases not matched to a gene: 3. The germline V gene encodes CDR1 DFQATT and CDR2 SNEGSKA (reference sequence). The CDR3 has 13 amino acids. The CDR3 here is CSASGRAADTQYF. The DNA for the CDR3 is TGCAGTGCTAGCGGGAGGGCCGCAGATACGCAGTATTTT.

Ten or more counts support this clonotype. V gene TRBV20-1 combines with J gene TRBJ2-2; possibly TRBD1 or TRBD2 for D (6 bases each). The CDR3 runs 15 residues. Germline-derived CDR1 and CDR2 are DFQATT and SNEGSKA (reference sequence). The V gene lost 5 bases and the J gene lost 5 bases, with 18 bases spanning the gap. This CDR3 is CSASGAGAGTGELFF. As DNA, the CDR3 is TGCAGTGCTTCGGGGGCGGGTGCGGGTACCGGGGAGCTGTTTTTT.

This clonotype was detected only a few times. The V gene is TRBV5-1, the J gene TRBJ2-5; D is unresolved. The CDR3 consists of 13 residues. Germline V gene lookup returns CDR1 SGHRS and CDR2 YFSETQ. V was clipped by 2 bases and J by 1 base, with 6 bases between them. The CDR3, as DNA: TGCGCCAGCAGCTTTGTAGGCCAAGAGACCCAGTACTTC. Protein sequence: CASSFVGQETQYF. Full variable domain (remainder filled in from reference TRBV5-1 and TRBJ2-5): KAGVTQTPRYLIKTRGQQVTLSCSPISGHRSVSWYQQTPGQGLQFLFEYFSETQRNKGNFPGRFSGRQFSNSRSEMNVSTLELGDSALYLCASSFVGQETQYFGPGTRLLVL.

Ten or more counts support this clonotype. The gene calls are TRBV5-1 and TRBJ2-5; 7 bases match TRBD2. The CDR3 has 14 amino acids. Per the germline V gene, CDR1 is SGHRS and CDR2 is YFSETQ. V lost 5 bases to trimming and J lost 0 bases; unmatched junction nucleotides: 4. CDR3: CASRMGGNQETQYF. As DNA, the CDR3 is TGCGCCAGCAGGATGGGAGGGAACCAAGAGACCCAGTACTTC.

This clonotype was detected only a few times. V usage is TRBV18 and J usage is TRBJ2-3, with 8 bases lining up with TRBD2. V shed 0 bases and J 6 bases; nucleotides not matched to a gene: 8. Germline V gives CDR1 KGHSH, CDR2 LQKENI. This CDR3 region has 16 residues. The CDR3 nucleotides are TGTGCCAGCTCACCACCGAGCGGGAGAGAGTACGATACGCAGTATTTT. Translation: CASSPPSGREYDTQYF.

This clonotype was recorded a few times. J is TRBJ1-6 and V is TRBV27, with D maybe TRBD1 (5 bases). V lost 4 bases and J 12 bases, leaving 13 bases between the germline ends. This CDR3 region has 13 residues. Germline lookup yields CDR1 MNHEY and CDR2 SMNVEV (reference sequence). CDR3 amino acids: CASSWGVRGPLHF. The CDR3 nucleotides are TGTGCCAGCAGTTGGGGGGTTCGGGGACCCCTCCACTTT.